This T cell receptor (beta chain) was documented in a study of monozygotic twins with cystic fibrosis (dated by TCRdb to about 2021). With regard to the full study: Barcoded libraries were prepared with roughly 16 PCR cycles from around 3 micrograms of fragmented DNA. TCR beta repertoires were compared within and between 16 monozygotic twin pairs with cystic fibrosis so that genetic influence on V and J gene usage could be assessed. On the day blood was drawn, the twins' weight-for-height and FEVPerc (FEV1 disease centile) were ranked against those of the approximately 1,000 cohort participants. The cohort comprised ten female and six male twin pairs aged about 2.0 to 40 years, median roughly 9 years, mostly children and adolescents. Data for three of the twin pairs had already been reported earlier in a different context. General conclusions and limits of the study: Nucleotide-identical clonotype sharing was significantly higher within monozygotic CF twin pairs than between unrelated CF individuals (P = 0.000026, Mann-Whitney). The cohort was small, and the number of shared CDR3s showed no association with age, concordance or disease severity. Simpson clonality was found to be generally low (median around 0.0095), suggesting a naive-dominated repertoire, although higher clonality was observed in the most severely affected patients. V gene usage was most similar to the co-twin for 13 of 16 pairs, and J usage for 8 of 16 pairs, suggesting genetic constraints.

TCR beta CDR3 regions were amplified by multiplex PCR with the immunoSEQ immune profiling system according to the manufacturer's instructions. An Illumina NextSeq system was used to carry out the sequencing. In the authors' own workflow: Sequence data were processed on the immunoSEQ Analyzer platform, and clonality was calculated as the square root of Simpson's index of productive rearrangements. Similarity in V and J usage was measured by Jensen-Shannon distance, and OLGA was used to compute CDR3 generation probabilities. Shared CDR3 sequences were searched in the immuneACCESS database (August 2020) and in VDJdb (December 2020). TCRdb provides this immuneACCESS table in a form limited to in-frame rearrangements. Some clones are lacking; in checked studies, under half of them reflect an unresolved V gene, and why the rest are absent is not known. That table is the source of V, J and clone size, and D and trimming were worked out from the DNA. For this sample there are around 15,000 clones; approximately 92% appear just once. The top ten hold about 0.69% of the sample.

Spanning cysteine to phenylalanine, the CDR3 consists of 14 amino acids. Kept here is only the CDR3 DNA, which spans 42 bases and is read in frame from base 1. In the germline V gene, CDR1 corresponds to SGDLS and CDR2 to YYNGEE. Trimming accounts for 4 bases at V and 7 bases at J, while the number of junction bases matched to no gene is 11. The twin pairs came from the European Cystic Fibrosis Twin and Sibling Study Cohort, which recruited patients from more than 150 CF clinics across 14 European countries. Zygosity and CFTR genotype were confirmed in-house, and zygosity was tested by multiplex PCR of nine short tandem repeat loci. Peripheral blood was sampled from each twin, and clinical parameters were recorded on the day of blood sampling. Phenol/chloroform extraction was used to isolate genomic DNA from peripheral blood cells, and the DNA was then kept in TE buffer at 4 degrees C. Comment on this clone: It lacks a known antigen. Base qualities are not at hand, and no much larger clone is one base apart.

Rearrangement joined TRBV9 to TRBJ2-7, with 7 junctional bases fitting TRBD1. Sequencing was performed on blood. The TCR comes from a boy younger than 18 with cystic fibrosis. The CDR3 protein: CASSQTGISVEQYF. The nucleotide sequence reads TGTGCCAGCAGCCAGACAGGGATTTCGGTTGAGCAGTACTTC. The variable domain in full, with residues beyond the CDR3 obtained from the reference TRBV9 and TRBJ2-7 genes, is DSGVTQTPKHLITATGQRVTLRCSPRSGDLSVYWYQQSLDQGLQFLIQYYNGEERAKGNILERFSAQQFPDLHSELNLSSLELGDSALYFCASSQTGISVEQYFGPGTRLTVT.